This TCR beta chain was captured by sequencing in a study of vaccination and CD4 T cells after COVID-19. Study in general: Convalescent donors: six male, four female; seven Caucasian, two Asian, one multiracial, two Hispanic. Study outcomes and limitations: Analysis covered relatively few convalescent patients and lacked any early post-infection timepoints.

The treatment here: roughly 10-day PBMC culture with coronavirus spike peptide pools or control peptides (ViraFEST assay). In the ViraFEST assay, peptide-pool expansion preceded TCR sequencing of expanded clonotypes. This clonotype showed up just a few times. The antigen remains undetermined. The Oncomine TCR Beta short-read assay was applied to DNA of cultured CD4+ T cells. MiXCR was run by TCRdb on the PCR reads, yielding one entry per CDR3 protein. The table lists 17,000 or so distinct CDR3 sequences, around 29% of them singletons. The TCR originated in a human donor with COVID-19. The sequencing input was cultured CD4+ T cells from blood.

CDR3 sequence reads: CASSPNTFGNTIYF. Here the CDR3 DNA reads TGTGCCAGCAGCCCTAATACCTTTGGAAACACCATATATTTT. V usage is TRBV9 and J usage is TRBJ1-3; D remains unclear. The CDR3 length is 14 residues. Germline V gene sequence: CDR1 SGDLS, CDR2 YYNGEE. Trimming cost V 4 bases and J 3 bases, with 11 bases left between them.